Detailed here is one T cell receptor (beta chain). The record originates from a study of blood T cells in healthy people across ages. The use of a sample-barcoded 5' primer and a J-beta primer mix characterized a second PCR of 7 to 11 cycles. From the 5' RACE reads, TCRdb called clonotypes with MiXCR, one entry per CDR3 protein. Seen here are roughly 1,700,000 distinct CDR3 sequences, under 30% observed once, and the top ten hold around 7.7%. The CDR3 is made up of 15 amino acids. Germline assignment: CDR1 SGHRS and CDR2 YFSETQ. Trimming cost V 2 bases and J 4 bases; bases outside gene matches: 6. The sequenced sample was blood. The origin of this receptor is a woman aged 30 to 39 in good health. The chain employs TRBV5-1 and TRBJ2-3; TRBD1 matches at 8 bases. The CDR3 DNA is TGCGCCAGCAGCTTAGACAGGGGCGATGCAGATACGCAGTATTTT. Its protein is CASSLDRGDADTQYF.